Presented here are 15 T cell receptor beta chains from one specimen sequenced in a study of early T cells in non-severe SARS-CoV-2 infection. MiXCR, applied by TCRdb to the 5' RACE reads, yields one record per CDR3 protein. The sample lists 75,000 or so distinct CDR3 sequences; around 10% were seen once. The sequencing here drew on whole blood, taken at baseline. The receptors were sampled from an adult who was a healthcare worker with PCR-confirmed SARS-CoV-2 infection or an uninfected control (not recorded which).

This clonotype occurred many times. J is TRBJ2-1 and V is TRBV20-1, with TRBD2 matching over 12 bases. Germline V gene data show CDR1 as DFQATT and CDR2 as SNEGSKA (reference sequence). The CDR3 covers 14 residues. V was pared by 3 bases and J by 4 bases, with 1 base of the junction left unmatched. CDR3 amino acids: CSARLAGGYNEQFF. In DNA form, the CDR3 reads TGCAGTGCTAGGCTAGCGGGAGGGTACAATGAGCAGTTCTTC.

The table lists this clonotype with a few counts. CDR3 bases: TGCAGCGTTGTTCCTCTAATGGGGATCTCTGGCTACACCTTC. Residues: CSVVPLMGISGYTF. The chain employs TRBV29-1 and TRBJ1-2; unclear D gene. V lost 4 bases, J lost 7 bases, and 19 bases lay in between. Per germline, CDR1 SQVTM and CDR2 ANQGSEA. The length of the CDR3 is 14 residues.

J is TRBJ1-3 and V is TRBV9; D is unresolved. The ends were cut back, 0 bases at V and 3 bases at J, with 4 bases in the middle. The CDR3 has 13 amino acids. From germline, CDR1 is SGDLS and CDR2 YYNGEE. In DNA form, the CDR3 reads TGTGCCAGCAGCGTAGATTATGGAAACACCATATATTTT. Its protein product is CASSVDYGNTIYF.

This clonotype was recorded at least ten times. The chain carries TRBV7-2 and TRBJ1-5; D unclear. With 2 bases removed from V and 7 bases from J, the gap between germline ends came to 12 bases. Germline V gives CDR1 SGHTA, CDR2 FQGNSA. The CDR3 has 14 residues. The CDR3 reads CASSLLGYGQPQHF. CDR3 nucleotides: TGTGCCAGCAGCTTATTGGGTTACGGGCAGCCCCAGCATTTT.

CDR3 protein: CASSTGDRNSPLHF. In DNA form, the CDR3 reads TGTGCCAGCAGCACGGGGGACAGGAATTCACCCCTCCACTTT. This sequence joins TRBV5-4 and TRBJ1-6; 8 bases match TRBD1. V was clipped by 4 bases and J by 7 bases; unmatched bases: 4. Germline CDR1 SGHNT, CDR2 YYREEE (reference sequence). This CDR3 is 14 amino acids long.

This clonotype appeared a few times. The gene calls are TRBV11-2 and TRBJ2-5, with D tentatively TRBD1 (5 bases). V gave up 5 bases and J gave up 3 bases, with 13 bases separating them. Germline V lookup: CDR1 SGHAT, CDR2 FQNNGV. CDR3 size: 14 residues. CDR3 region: CASSPRTIEETQYF. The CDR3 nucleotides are TGTGCCAGCAGCCCCAGGACAATCGAAGAGACCCAGTACTTC.

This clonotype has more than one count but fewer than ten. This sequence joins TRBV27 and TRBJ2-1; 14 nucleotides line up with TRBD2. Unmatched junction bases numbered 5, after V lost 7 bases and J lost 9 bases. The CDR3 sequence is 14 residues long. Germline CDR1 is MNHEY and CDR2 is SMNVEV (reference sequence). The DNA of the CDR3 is TGTGCCAGCAAATGGGGACTAGCGGGAGCTGAGCAGTTCTTC. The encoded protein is CASKWGLAGAEQFF.

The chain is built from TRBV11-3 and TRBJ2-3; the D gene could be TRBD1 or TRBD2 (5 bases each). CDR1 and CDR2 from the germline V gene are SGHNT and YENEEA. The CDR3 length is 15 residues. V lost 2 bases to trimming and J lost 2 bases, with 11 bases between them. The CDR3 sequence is CASSLTPGPTDTQYF. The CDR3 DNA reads TGTGCCAGCAGCTTAACGCCGGGGCCCACAGATACGCAGTATTTT.

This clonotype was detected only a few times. The CDR3 nucleotides are TGTGCCAGCAGTTACACGGGACTACCGAGCACAGATACGCAGTATTTT. Translation: CASSYTGLPSTDTQYF. The chain couples TRBV6-5 to TRBJ2-3; 7 bases are shared with TRBD2. With 2 bases clipped from V and 0 bases from J, the junction kept 5 bases outside the gene matches. Germline V gives CDR1 MNHEY, CDR2 SVGAGI. This CDR3 spans 16 amino acids.

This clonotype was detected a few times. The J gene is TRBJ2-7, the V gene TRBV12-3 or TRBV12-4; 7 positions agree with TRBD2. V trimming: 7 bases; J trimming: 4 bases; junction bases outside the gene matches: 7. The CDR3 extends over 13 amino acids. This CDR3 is CASNQRGTYEQYF. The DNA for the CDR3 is TGTGCCAGCAATCAGCGGGGCACGTACGAGCAGTACTTC.

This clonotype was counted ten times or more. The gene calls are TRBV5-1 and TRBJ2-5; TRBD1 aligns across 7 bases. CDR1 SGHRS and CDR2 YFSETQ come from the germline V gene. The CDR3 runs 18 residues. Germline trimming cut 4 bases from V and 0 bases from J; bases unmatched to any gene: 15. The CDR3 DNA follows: TGCGCCAGCAGCACGACGACAGGGTCCCAGTCGTACCAAGAGACCCAGTACTTC. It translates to CASSTTTGSQSYQETQYF.

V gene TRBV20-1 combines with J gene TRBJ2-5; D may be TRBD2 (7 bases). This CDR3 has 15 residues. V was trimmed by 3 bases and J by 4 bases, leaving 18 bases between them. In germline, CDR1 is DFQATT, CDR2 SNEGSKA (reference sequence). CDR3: CSASSASRGGETQYF. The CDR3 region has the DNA TGCAGTGCTAGCTCAGCTAGTAGGGGGGGAGAGACCCAGTACTTC.

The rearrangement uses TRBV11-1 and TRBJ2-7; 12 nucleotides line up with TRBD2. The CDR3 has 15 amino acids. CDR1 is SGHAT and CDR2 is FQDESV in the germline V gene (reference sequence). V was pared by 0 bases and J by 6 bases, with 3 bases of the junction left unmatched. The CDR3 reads CASSLALAGGSEQYF. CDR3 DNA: TGTGCCAGCAGCTTAGCTCTAGCGGGAGGGAGCGAGCAGTACTTC.

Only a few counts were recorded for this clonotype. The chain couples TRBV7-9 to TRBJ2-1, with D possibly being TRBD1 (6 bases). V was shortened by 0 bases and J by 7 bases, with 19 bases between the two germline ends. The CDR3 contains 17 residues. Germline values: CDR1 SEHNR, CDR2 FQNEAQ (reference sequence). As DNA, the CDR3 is TGTGCCAGCAGCTTAGCAGTCAGGGGCCTCCTTGGGAATGAGCAGTTCTTC. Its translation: CASSLAVRGLLGNEQFF. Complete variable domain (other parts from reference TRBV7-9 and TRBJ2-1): DTGVSQNPRHKITKRGQNVTFRCDPISEHNRLYWYRQTLGQGPEFLTYFQNEAQLEKSRLLSDRFSAERPKGSFSTLEIQRTEQGDSAMYLCASSLAVRGLLGNEQFFGPGTRLTVL.

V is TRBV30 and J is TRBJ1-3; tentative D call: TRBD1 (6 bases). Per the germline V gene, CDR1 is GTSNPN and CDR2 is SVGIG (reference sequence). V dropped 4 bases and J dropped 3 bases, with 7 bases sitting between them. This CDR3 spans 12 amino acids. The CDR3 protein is CAWTRGGNTIYF. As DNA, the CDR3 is TGTGCCTGGACCAGGGGTGGAAACACCATATATTTT.